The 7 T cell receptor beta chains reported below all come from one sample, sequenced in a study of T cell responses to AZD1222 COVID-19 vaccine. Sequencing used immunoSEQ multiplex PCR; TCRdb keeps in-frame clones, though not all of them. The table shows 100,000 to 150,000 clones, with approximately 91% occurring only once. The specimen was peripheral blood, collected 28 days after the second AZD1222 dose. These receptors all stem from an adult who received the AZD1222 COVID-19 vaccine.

CDR3 sequence (DNA): TGTGCCAGCAGTTTAGACCCGACGAGCAATCAGCCCCAGCATTTT. The encoded protein is CASSLDPTSNQPQHF. The chain links TRBV28 to TRBJ1-5; D remains ambiguous. The germline V gene has CDR1 MDHEN and CDR2 SYDVKM. CDR3 length: 15 amino acids. Trimming shortened V by 2 bases and J by 1 base, and 9 bases separated the two germline ends.

In DNA, the CDR3 is TGCAGTGCTGGACAGTACACTGAAGCTTTCTTT. Protein sequence: CSAGQYTEAFF. The rearrangement joins TRBV20-1 to TRBJ1-1; the D gene is possibly TRBD1 (6 bases). Germline V gene lookup returns CDR1 DFQATT and CDR2 SNEGSKA (reference sequence). This CDR3 is built from 11 residues. V was pared by 5 bases and J by 3 bases, with 7 bases between.

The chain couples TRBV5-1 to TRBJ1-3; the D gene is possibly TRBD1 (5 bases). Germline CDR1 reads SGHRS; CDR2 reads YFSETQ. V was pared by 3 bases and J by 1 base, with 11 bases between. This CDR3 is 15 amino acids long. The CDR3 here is CASSSRGLSGNTIYF. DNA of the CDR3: TGCGCCAGCAGCTCCCGGGGACTATCTGGAAACACCATATATTTT. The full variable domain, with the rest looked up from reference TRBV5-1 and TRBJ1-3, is KAGVTQTPRYLIKTRGQQVTLSCSPISGHRSVSWYQQTPGQGLQFLFEYFSETQRNKGNFPGRFSGRQFSNSRSEMNVSTLELGDSALYLCASSSRGLSGNTIYFGEGSWLTVV.

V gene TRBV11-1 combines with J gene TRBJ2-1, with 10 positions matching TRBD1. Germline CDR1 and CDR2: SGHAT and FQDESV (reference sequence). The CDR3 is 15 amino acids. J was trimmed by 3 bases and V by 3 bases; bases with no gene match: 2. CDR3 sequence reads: CASSFRDRGYNEQFF. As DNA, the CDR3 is TGTGCCAGCAGCTTTCGGGACAGGGGCTACAATGAGCAGTTCTTC.

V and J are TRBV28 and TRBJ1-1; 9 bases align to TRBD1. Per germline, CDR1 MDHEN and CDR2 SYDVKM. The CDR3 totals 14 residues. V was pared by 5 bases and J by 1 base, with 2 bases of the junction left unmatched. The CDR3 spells CASSPQGANTEAFF. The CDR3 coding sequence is TGTGCCAGCAGTCCACAGGGGGCGAACACTGAAGCTTTCTTT.

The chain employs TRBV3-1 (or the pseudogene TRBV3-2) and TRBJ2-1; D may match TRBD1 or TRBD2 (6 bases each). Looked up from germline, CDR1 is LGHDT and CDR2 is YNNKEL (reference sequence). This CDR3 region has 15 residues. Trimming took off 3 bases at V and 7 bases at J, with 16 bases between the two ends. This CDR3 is CASSQGPGEVNEQFF. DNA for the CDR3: TGTGCCAGCAGCCAGGGACCAGGGGAGGTAAATGAGCAGTTCTTC.

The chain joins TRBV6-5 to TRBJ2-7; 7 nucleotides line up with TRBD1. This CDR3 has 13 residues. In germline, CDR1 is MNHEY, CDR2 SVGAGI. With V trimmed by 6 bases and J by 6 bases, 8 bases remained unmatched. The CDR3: CASSSGTVAEQYF. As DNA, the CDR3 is TGTGCCAGCAGCTCCGGGACAGTCGCCGAGCAGTACTTC.